This T cell receptor beta chain appears in the sequencing data of a study of cytomegalovirus exposure and HLA in healthy donors. Broader study findings: Apart from CMV serostatus, no immune exposure information was available.

Per germline, CDR1 SEHNR and CDR2 FQNEAQ (reference sequence). The CDR3 totals 15 residues. V dropped 5 bases and J dropped 2; count of bases not matched to a gene: 8. The donors gave bone marrow, and they were healthy. About this clone: Its cognate antigen is unknown.

Use of 60 Vbeta and 13 Jbeta primers characterized the PCR. Profiled with immunoSEQ multiplex PCR; TCRdb holds only in-frame clones, not every one. Of around 95,000 clones listed, around four fifths were seen once; the top ten hold approximately 4%. The chain recombines TRBV7-9 with TRBJ2-5; 7 bases agree with TRBD2. This receptor was identified in a woman aged 35 to 49 in good health and CMV-seropositive. The sequencing input was PBMCs. The CDR3 coding sequence is TGTGCCAGCAGCCTTTGGGGGGGTCGACAAGAGACCCAGTACTTC. Translated, it gives CASSLWGGRQETQYF.